This entry describes one T cell receptor (beta chain). The entry originates in a study of T cell changes during pregnancy in multiple sclerosis. The CDR3 runs 15 residues. V shed 7 bases and J shed 4 bases, with 18 bases lying between them. Germline V gene lookup returns CDR1 LNHDA and CDR2 SQIVND (reference sequence). TCRdb keeps only in-frame clones here, not all; method: immunoSEQ multiplex PCR. The profile shows 70,000 to 100,000 clones, around 93% of them singletons. The sequencing here drew on peripheral blood, taken in the first trimester of pregnancy. The sequence was obtained from a female donor with multiple sclerosis, enrolled in a pregnancy study. This chain uses TRBV19 with TRBJ2-3; tentative D call: TRBD2 (5 bases). The CDR3 DNA follows: TGTGCCAGTAAAAAGGAGGCGGGCCTCGCAGATACGCAGTATTTT. Translation: CASKKEAGLADTQYF.